Sequencing of this T cell receptor (beta chain) was carried out in a study of blood T cell repertoires in COVID-19. Overall study context: Some COVID-19 samples were acute and others convalescent; all came from the United States, Italy and Spain. The analysed material was cDNA or gDNA that came from T cells, B-cell-depleted T cells, or PBMCs.

Source study methods: Amplification with reference gene primers provided the estimates of nucleated cell counts. The repertoire was sequenced with immunoSEQ multiplex PCR; TCRdb's copy has only in-frame clones and lacks some. The V and J calls and clone size come from that table; D and trimming were worked out from the DNA. The data contain hundreds of thousands of clones, about 87% of them singletons. Seattle cases were enrolled at active infection and followed longitudinally. Germline assignment: CDR1 SGHNT and CDR2 YENEEA. This CDR3 is built from 17 residues. The V and J ends lost 0 bases and 2 bases, in that order; junction bases with no gene match: 9.

Sequencing was performed on peripheral blood. The chain employs TRBV11-3 and TRBJ2-7; the match to TRBD2 covers 8 bases. This sequence was found in a woman aged 30 to 39 with COVID-19, enrolled during active disease. The CDR3 sequence: CASSLDRVLADTYEQYV. CDR3 sequence (DNA): TGTGCCAGCAGCTTAGATCGCGTACTAGCGGATACCTACGAGCAGTACGTC.